Sequencing of this T cell receptor (beta chain) was carried out in a study of immune characterization of retroperitoneal liposarcoma. Germline assignment: CDR1 MNHEY and CDR2 SMNVEV (reference sequence). Trimming shortened V by 3 bases and J by 4 bases, and 17 bases separated the two germline ends. CDR3 length: 16 amino acids. A single record per CDR3 protein comes from TCRdb applying MiXCR to the PCR reads. The sample comprises approximately 11,000 distinct CDR3 sequences, 37% of which are singletons, and roughly 25% rests with the top ten. This clonotype is judged hyperexpanded (1% or more). The clonotype originates from a male donor with retroperitoneal liposarcoma. The sample comprised tumor tissue. This rearrangement joins TRBV27 to TRBJ2-3; tentatively, D is TRBD2 (6 bases). As DNA, the CDR3 is TGTGCCAGCAGTTTGAATGTCGGGGGTGGGTCAGATACGCAGTATTTT. Its protein is CASSLNVGGGSDTQYF.